This T cell receptor beta chain is from a study of graft-versus-host responses after intestinal transplantation. Across the study: Those transplanted obtained multivisceral, liver-intestinal, or isolated intestinal grafts.

TCRdb's table, derived via immunoSEQ multiplex PCR, lists solely in-frame clones and lacks some. This table has around 110,000 clones, 90% appearing once. With regard to this clone: Its matching antigen is unknown.

Findings and caveats of the study: Detection of GvH clones occurred in recipient marrow, and some had their first appearance in ileum or blood. Early HvG declines after transplant were associated with peak circulating GvH clone levels.

The receptor was derived from a human donor who received an intestinal transplant. This specimen consisted of unstimulated CD4+ T cells sorted from spleen or lymph node cells, obtained before intestinal transplant.

CDR3 sequence reads: CASSAQRGDTQYF. The CDR3 DNA follows: TGTGCCAGCAGCGCCCAACGGGGGGATACGCAGTATTTT. V is TRBV7-2 and J is TRBJ2-3; weak D call: TRBD2 (6 bases). Trimming stripped 5 bases from V and 6 bases from J, with 12 bases between. The CDR3 totals 13 residues. Germline values: CDR1 SGHTA, CDR2 FQGNSA.